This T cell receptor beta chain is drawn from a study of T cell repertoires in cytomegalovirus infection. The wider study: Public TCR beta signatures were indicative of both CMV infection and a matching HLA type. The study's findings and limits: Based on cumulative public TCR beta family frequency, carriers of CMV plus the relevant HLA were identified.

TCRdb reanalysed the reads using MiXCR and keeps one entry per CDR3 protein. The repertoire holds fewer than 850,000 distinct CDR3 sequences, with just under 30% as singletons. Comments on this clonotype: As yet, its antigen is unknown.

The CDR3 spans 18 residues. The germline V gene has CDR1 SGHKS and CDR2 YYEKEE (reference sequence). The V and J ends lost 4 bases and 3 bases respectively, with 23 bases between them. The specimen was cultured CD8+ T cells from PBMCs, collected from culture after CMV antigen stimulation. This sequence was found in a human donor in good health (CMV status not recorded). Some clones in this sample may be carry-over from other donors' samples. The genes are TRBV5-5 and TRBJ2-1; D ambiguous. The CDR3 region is CASSLEKSSPVYYNEQFF. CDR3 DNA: TGTGCCAGCAGCCTAGAGAAAAGTAGCCCCGTCTACTACAATGAGCAGTTCTTC.